The source of this TCR beta chain is a study of Ad26.COV2.S vaccination and SARS-CoV-2 variants. At the level of the study: Each vaccinee took Ad26.COV2.S intramuscularly, once or twice 56 days apart. Regarding the study as a whole: Total T cell responses, in the TCR breadth and depth analyses, may have been underestimated.

Treatment indicated: 15 to 20 received Ad26.COV2.S at low or high dose, single or two shots; five or six received placebo; per-sample allocation not given. Sample collection was performed on day 63 after the first vaccine or placebo injection. Boston supplied an adult donor aged 18-55 years. In the vaccine, an Ad26 vector expressed the SARS-CoV-2 spike of the Wuhan strain. Of note for this clone: What it recognizes is unknown.

The protocol was immunoSEQ multiplex PCR, while the TCRdb copy is restricted to in-frame clones and leaves out a portion. The table includes about 420,000 clones, more than 75% detected once. V lost 4 bases to trimming and J lost 0 bases; unmatched junction nucleotides: 8. Germline V gene lookup returns CDR1 SGHTS and CDR2 YDEGEE. The CDR3 is 20 amino acids. The V gene is TRBV5-8, the J gene TRBJ2-6, with 15 bases identical to TRBD2. This sequence originates from a person aged 18-65 years who received the Ad26.COV2.S COVID-19 vaccine or a placebo. The sequenced sample was peripheral blood, obtained in a trial of Ad26.COV2.S vaccine versus placebo. The CDR3 loop reads CASSPGLAGGRNSGANVLTF. The CDR3 region has the DNA TGTGCCAGCAGCCCGGGACTAGCGGGGGGCCGCAACTCTGGGGCCAACGTCCTGACTTTC.